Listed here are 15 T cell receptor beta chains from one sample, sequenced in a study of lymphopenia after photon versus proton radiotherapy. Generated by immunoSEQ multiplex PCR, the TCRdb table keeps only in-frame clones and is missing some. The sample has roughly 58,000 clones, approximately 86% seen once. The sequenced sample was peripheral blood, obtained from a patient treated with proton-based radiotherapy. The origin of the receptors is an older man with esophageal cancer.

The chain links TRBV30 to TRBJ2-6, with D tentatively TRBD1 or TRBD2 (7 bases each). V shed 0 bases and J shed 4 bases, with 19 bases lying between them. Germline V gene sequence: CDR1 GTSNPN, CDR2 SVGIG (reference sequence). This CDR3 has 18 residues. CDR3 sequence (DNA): TGTGCCTGGAGTGTAGTCAGGGGGGGGAACCCCGGGGCCAACGTCCTGACTTTC. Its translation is CAWSVVRGGNPGANVLTF.

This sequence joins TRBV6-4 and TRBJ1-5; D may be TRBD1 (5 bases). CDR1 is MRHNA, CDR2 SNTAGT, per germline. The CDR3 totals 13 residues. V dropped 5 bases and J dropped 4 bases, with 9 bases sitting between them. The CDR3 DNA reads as TGTGCCAGCAGTCTGACAGTTAATCAGCCCCAGCATTTT. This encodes CASSLTVNQPQHF.

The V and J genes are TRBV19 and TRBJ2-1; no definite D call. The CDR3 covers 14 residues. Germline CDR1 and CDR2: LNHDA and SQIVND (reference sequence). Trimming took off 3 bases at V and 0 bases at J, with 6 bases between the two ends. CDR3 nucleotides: TGTGCCAGTAGTATGGCGAGCTCCTACAATGAGCAGTTCTTC. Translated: CASSMASSYNEQFF. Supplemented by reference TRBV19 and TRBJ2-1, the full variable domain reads DGGITQSPKYLFRKEGQNVTLSCEQNLNHDAMYWYRQDPGQGLRLIYYSQIVNDFQKGDIAEGYSVSREKKESFPLTVTSAQKNPTAFYLCASSMASSYNEQFFGPGTRLTVL.

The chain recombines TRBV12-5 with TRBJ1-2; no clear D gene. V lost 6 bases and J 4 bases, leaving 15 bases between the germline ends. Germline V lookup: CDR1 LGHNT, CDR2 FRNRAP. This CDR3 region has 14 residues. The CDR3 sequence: CASGNPFEGYGYTF. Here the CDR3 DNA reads TGTGCTAGTGGCAACCCTTTTGAAGGCTATGGCTACACCTTC.

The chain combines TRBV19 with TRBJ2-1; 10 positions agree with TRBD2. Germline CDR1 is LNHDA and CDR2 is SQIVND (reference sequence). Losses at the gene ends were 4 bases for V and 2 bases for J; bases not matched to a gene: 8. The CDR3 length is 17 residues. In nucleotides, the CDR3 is TGTGCCAGTAGTAGGACCGCTAGCGGGAGTGCCTACAATGAGCAGTTCTTC. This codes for CASSRTASGSAYNEQFF.

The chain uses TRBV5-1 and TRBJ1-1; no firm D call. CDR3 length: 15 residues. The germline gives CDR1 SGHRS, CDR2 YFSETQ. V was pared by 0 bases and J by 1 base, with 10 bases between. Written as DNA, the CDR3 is TGCGCCAGCAGCTTGGAGACCAGGACGAACACTGAAGCTTTCTTT. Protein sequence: CASSLETRTNTEAFF.

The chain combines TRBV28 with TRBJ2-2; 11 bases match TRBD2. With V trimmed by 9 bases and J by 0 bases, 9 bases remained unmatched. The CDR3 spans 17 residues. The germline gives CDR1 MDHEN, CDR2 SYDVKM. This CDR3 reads CASSALGLAANTGELFF. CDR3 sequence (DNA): TGTGCCAGTTCTGCTTTGGGACTAGCGGCGAACACCGGGGAGCTGTTTTTT.

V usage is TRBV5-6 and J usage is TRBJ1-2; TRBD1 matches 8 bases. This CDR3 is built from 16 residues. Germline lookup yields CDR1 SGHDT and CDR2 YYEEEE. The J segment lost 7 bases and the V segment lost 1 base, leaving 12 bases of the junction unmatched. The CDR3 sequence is CASSLISADRALGYTF. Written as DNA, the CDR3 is TGTGCCAGCAGCTTGATCTCGGCGGACAGGGCACTTGGCTACACCTTC.

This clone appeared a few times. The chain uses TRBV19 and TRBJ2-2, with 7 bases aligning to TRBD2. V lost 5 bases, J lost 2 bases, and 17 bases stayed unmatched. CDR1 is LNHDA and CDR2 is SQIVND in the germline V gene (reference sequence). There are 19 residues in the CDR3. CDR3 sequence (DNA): TGTGCCAGTAGTCAGCGACACGTCGCGCTAGCGGATAACACCGGGGAGCTGTTTTTT. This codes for CASSQRHVALADNTGELFF.

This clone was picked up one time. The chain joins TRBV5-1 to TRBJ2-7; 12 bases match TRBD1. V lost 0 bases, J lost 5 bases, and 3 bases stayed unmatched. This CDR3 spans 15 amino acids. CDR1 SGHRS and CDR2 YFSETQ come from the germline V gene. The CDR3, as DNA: TGCGCCAGCAGCTTGGTGGGACAGGGGGCGGACGAGCAGTACTTC. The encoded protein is CASSLVGQGADEQYF.

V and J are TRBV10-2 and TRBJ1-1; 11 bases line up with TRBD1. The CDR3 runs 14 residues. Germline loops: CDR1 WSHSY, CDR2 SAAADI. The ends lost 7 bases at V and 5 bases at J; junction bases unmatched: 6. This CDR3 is CASKGQGAWTEAFF. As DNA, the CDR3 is TGCGCCAGCAAAGGACAGGGGGCATGGACTGAAGCTTTCTTT.

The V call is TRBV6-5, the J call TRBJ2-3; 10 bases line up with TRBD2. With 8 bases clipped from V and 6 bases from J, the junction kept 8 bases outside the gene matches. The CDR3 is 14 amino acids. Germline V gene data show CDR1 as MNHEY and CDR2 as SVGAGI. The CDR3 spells CASGLAALRDTQYF. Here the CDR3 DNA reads TGTGCCAGCGGACTAGCGGCTCTCCGGGATACGCAGTATTTT.

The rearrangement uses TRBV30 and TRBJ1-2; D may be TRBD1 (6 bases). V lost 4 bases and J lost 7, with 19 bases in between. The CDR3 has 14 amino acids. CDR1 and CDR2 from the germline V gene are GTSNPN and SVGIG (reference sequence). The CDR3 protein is CAWNLQGSASGYTF. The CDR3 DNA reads TGTGCCTGGAACCTACAGGGTTCGGCTTCTGGCTACACCTTC.

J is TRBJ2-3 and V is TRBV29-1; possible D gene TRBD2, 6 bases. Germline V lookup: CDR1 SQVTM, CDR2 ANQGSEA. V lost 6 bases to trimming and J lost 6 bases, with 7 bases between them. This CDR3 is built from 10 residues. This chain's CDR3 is CSVLADTQYF. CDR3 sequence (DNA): TGCAGCGTACTAGCTGATACGCAGTATTTT.

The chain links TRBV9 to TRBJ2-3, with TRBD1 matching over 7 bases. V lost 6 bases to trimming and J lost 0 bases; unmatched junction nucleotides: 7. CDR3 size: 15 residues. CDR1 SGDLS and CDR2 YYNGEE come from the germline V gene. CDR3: CASNPGGMSTDTQYF. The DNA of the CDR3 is TGTGCCAGCAACCCAGGGGGTATGAGCACAGATACGCAGTATTTT.